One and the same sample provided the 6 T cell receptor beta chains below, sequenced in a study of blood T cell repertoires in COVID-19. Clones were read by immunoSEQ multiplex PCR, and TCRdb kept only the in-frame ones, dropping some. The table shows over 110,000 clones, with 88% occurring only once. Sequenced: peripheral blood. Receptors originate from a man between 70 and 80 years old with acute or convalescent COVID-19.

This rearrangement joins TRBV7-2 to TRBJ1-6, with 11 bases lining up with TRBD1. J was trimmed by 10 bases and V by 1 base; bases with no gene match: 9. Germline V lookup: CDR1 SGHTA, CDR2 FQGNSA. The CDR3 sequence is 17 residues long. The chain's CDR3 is CASSLVGWTGGESPLHF. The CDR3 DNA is TGTGCCAGCAGCTTAGTGGGATGGACAGGGGGCGAGTCACCCCTCCACTTT.

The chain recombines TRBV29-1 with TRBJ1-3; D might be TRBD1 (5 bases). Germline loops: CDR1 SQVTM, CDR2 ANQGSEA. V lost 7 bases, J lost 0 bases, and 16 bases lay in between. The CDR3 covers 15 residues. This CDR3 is CSATAGTPSGNTIYF. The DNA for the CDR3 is TGCAGCGCTACGGCGGGGACTCCCTCTGGAAACACCATATATTTT.

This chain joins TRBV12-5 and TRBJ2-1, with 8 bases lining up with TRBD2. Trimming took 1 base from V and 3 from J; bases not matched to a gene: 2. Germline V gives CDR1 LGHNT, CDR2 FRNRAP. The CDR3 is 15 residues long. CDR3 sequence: CASGLGSGDYNEQFF. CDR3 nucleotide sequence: TGTGCTAGTGGTTTGGGTAGCGGGGACTACAATGAGCAGTTCTTC.

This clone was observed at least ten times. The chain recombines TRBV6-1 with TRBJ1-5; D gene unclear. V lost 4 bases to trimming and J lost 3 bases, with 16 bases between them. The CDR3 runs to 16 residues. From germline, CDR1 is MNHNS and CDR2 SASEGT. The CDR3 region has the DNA TGTGCCAGCAGTGCCCTCCCCAAGGGAGACAATCAGCCCCAGCATTTT. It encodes CASSALPKGDNQPQHF.

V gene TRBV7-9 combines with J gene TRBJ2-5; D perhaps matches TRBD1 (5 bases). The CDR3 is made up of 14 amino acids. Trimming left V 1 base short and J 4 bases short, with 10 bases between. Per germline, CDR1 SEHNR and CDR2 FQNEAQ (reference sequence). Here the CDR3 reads CASSLDGARETQYF. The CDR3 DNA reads TGTGCCAGCAGCTTAGATGGGGCCAGAGAGACCCAGTACTTC.

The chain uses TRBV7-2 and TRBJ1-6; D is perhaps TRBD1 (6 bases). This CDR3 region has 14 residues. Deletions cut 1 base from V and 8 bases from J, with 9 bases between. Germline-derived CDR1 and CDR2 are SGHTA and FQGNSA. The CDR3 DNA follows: TGTGCCAGCAGCTTAGGGACAGCCTATTCACCCCTCCACTTT. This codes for CASSLGTAYSPLHF. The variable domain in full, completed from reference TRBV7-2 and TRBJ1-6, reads GAGVSQSPSNKVTEKGKDVELRCDPISGHTALYWYRQSLGQGLEFLIYFQGNSAPDKSGLPSDRFSAERTGGSVSTLTIQRTQQEDSAVYLCASSLGTAYSPLHFGNGTRLTVT.